This T cell receptor (beta chain) is from a study of siplizumab effects on memory and regulatory T cells. The study's findings and limits: Mapping to unstimulated subsets was achieved for only a minor fraction of alloreactive clones. Apparently more diverse than memory cells, naive T cells also seemed major alloresponse contributors. Siplizumab caused a significant drop in alloreactive sequences traceable to unstimulated CD4+ memory cells.

For this clone: Its antigen remains unidentified.

TCRdb's table, derived via immunoSEQ multiplex PCR, lists solely in-frame clones and lacks some. The sample has 90,000 to 110,000 clones, about 92% seen once; the top ten hold under 0.75%. From germline, CDR1 is MNHNY and CDR2 SVGAGI (reference sequence). The CDR3 runs to 15 residues. V lost 1 base and J lost 4; bases outside the gene matches: 4. The sequencing sample was made of Tregs sorted from blood. This receptor was obtained from a human donor in good health. The chain joins TRBV6-6 to TRBJ1-2; 9 bases agree with TRBD1. The CDR3 spells CASSYWGQGLYGYTF. The CDR3 region has the DNA TGTGCCAGCAGTTACTGGGGACAGGGACTCTATGGCTACACCTTC.